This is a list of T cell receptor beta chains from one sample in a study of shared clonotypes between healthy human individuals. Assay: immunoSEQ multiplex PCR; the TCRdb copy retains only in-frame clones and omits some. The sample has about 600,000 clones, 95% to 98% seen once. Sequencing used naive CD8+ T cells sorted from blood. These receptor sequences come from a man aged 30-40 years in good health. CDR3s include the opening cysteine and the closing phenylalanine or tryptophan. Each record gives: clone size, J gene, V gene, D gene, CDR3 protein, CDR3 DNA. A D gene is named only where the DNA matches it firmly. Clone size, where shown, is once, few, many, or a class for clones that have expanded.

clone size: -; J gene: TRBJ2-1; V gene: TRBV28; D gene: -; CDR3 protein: CASSLVHGSPYNEQFF; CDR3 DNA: TGTGCCAGCAGTTTAGTGCACGGGAGTCCCTACAATGAGCAGTTCTTC
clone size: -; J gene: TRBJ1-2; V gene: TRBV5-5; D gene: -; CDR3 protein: CASSGDTNYGYTF; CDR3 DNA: TGTGCCAGCAGCGGGGACACTAACTATGGCTACACCTTC
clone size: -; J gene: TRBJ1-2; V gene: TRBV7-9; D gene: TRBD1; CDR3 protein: CASSLDGTEDYTF; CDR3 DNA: TGTGCCAGCAGCTTAGATGGGACAGAGGACTACACCTTC
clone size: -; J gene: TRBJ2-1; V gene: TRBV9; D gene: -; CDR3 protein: CASSEGSHNEQFF; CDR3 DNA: TGTGCCAGCAGCGAGGGGAGCCACAATGAGCAGTTCTTC
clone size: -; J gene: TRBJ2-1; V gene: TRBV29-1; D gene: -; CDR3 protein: CSVERSYNEQFF; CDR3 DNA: TGCAGCGTTGAAAGGTCCTACAATGAGCAGTTCTTC
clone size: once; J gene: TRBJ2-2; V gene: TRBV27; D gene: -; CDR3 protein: CASSIRLVAGELFF; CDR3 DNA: TGTGCCAGCAGTATACGACTTGTCGCCGGGGAGCTGTTTTTT
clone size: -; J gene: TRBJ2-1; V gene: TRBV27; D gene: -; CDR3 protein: CASTRNARQARPSHEQFF; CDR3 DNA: TGTGCCAGCACTCGCAACGCCCGACAGGCCAGACCCAGCCATGAGCAGTTCTTC
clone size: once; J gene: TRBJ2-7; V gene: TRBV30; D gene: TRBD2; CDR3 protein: CAWSKQGGLAGGYEQYF; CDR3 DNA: TGTGCCTGGAGTAAACAGGGTGGACTAGCGGGAGGCTACGAGCAGTACTTC
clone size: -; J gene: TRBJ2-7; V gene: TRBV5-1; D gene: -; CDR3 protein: CASRDVYEQYF; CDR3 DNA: TGCGCCAGCAGGGATGTCTACGAGCAGTACTTC
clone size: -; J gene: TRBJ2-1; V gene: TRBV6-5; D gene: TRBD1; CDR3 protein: CASSYSGQGGFNEQFF; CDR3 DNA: TGTGCCAGCAGTTACTCGGGACAGGGGGGGTTCAATGAGCAGTTCTTC
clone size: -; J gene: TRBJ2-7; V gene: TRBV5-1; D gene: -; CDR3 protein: CASSLKVDYEQYF; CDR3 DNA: TGCGCCAGCAGCTTGAAGGTAGACTACGAGCAGTACTTC
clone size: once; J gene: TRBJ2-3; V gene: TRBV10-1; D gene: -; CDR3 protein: CASSLQVTDTQYF; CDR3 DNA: TGCGCCAGCAGTCTACAGGTTACAGATACGCAGTATTTT
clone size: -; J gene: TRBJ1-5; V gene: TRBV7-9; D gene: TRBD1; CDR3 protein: CASSHDRVASNQPQHF; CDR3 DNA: TGTGCCAGCAGCCACGACAGGGTGGCGAGCAATCAGCCCCAGCATTTT
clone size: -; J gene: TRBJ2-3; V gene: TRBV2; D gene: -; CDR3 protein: CASIGSRDTQYF; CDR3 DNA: TGTGCCAGCATAGGCTCCAGGGATACGCAGTATTTT
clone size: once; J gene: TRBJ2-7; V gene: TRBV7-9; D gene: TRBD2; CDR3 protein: CASSPPESGSSYEQYF; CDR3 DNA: TGTGCCAGCAGCCCCCCGGAGAGCGGGAGCTCCTACGAGCAGTACTTC
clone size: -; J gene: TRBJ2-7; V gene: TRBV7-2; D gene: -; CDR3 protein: CASRHTVDRLEQYF; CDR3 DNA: TGTGCCAGCAGACATACGGTAGATCGGCTCGAGCAGTACTTC
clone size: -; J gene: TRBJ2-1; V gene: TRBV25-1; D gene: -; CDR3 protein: CASSEPGTYNEQFF; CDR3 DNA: TGTGCCAGCAGTGAACCCGGGACCTACAATGAGCAGTTCTTC
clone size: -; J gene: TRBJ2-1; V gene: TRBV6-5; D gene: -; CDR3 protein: CASSYAGGLYNEQFF; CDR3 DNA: TGTGCCAGCAGTTACGCAGGGGGACTCTACAATGAGCAGTTCTTC
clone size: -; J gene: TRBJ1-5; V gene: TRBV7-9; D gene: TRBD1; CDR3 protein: CASSRSPGQGDNQPQHF; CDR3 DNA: TGTGCCAGCAGTCGATCTCCGGGACAGGGGGACAATCAGCCCCAGCATTTT
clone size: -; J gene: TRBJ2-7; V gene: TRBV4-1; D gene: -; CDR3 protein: CASSQELSGLNEQYF; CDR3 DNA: TGCGCCAGCAGCCAAGAGTTAAGTGGTCTCAACGAGCAGTACTTC
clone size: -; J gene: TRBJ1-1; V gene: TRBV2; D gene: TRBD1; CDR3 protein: CASLQGADTEAFF; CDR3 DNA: TGTGCCAGTTTACAGGGGGCGGACACTGAAGCTTTCTTT
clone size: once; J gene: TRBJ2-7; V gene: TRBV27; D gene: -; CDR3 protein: CASSSTGSYEQYF; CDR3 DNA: TGTGCCAGCAGTAGCACAGGGAGCTACGAGCAGTACTTC
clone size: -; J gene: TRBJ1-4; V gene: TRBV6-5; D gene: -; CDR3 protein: CASSPSALTNEKLFF; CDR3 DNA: TGTGCCAGCAGCCCTTCGGCCCTCACTAATGAAAAACTGTTTTTT
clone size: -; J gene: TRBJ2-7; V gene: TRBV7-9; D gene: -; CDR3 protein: CASSPPWSGYEQYF; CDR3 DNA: TGTGCCAGCAGCCCTCCTTGGTCCGGCTACGAGCAGTACTTC
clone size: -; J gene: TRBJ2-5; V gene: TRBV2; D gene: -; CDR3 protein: CASFRTVQETQYF; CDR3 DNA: TGTGCCAGCTTCAGGACAGTCCAAGAGACCCAGTACTTC
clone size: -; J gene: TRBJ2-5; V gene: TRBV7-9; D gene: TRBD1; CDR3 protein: CASSFTGGQETQYF; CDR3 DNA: TGTGCCAGCAGCTTCACAGGGGGCCAAGAGACCCAGTACTTC
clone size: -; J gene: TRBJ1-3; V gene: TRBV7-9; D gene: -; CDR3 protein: CASSRPQGSSGNTIYF; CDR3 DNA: TGTGCCAGCAGCCGCCCCCAGGGCAGCTCTGGAAACACCATATATTTT
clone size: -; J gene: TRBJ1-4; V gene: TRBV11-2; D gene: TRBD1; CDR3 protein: CASSPVRDSLEKLFF; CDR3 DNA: TGTGCCAGCAGCCCAGTGCGGGACAGCCTTGAAAAACTGTTTTTT
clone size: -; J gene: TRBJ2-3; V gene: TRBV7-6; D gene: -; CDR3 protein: CASSLAGANTDTQYF; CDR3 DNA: TGTGCCAGCAGCTTAGCGGGAGCCAACACAGATACGCAGTATTTT
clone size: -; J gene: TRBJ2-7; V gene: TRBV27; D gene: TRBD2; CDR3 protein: CASSLSTLADYEQYF; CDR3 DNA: TGTGCCAGCAGTTTATCGACACTAGCGGATTACGAGCAGTACTTC
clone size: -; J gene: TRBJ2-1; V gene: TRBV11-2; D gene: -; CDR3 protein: CASSTGTYNEQFF; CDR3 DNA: TGTGCCAGCAGCACTGGGACATACAATGAGCAGTTCTTC
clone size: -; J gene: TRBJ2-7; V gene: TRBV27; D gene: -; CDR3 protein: CASSLLGTSGEQYF; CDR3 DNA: TGTGCCAGCAGTTTACTAGGGACTTCCGGCGAGCAGTACTTC
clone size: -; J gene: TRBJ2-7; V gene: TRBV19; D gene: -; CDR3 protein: CASSILDGYEQYF; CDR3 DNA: TGTGCCAGTAGTATACTCGACGGCTACGAGCAGTACTTC
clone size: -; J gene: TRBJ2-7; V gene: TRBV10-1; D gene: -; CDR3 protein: CASSEWSGNLGSYEQYF; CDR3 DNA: TGCGCCAGCAGTGAGTGGTCTGGGAATCTGGGTTCCTACGAGCAGTACTTC
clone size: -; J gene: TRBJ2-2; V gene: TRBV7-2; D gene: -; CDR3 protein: CASSTGTTNTGELFF; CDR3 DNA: TGTGCCAGCAGCACCGGGACGACGAACACCGGGGAGCTGTTTTTT
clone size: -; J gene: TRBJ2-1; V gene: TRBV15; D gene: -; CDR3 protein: CATSRGGTAGNEQFF; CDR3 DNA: TGTGCCACCAGCAGAGGAGGGACAGCGGGAAATGAGCAGTTCTTC
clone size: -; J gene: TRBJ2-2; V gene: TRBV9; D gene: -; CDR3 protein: CASSVDLWRPTGELFF; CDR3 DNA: TGTGCCAGCAGCGTAGACCTGTGGAGGCCCACCGGGGAGCTGTTTTTT
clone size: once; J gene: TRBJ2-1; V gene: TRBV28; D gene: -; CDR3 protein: CASGFWNNEQFF; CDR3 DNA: TGTGCCAGCGGGTTTTGGAACAATGAGCAGTTCTTC
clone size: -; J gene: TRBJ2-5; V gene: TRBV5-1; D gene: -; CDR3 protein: CASSLGTGEIGQETQYF; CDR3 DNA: TGCGCCAGCAGCTTGGGAACCGGGGAGATCGGGCAAGAGACCCAGTACTTC
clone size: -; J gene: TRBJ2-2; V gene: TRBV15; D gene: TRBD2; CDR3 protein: CATSRDRGLANTGELFF; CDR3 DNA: TGTGCCACCAGCAGAGACCGAGGACTAGCCAACACCGGGGAGCTGTTTTTT
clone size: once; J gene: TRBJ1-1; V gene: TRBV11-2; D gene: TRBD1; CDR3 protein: CASSPLTGRLFTEAFF; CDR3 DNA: TGTGCCAGCAGCCCCTTGACAGGGCGGTTGTTCACTGAAGCTTTCTTT